The 24 T cell receptor beta chains below come from one sample, sequenced in a study of identical twins. Using its own MiXCR run on the 5' RACE reads, TCRdb lists one record per CDR3 protein. The sample has about 520,000 distinct CDR3 sequences; roughly 21% are singletons. These data are also associated with another study on T cells expressing NK-cell markers.

Input material: CD4+ T cells sorted from blood. These TCRs come from a woman between 18 and 30 years old in good health.

The chain carries TRBV28 and TRBJ2-2, with D perhaps matching TRBD1 or TRBD2 (5 bases each). The CDR3 is 14 amino acids. The germline V gene encodes CDR1 MDHEN and CDR2 SYDVKM. V lost 3 bases and J lost 3, with 8 bases in between. The CDR3 here is CASSLGPYTGELFF. DNA for the CDR3: TGTGCCAGCAGTTTGGGACCATACACCGGGGAGCTGTTTTTT.

The chain joins TRBV20-1 to TRBJ2-7; TRBD1 agrees at 9 bases. The length of the CDR3 is 13 residues. V trimming: 6 bases; J trimming: 3 bases; junction bases outside the gene matches: 6. CDR1 and CDR2 (germline): DFQATT, SNEGSKA (reference sequence). CDR3: CSALRDRDYEQYF. Here the CDR3 DNA reads TGCAGTGCGCTCCGGGACAGGGACTACGAGCAGTACTTC.

This chain connects TRBV20-1 to TRBJ2-1; 8 bases match TRBD2. Germline values: CDR1 DFQATT, CDR2 SNEGSKA (reference sequence). The junction had 13 bases not matched to a gene; V was cut back by 5 bases and J by 1 base. The CDR3 runs to 17 residues. The DNA of the CDR3 is TGCAGTGCTTCCCGGGGGGGCCTAGCGGCTTCCTACAATGAGCAGTTCTTC. It encodes CSASRGGLAASYNEQFF.

This clonotype was seen a few times. The chain is built from TRBV15 and TRBJ2-1, with D perhaps matching TRBD2 (7 bases). Germline V gene sequence: CDR1 LNHNV, CDR2 YYDKDF (reference sequence). CDR3 size: 17 residues. The germline V and J ends were trimmed by 0 bases and 3 bases, with 15 bases remaining between them. In DNA form, the CDR3 reads TGTGCCACCAGCAGAGATTTGGCGGGGGCCATCTACAATGAGCAGTTCTTC. It is translated as CATSRDLAGAIYNEQFF. The whole variable domain, remainder taken from reference TRBV15 and TRBJ2-1, is DAMVIQNPRYQVTQFGKPVTLSCSQTLNHNVMYWYQQKSSQAPKLLFHYYDKDFNNEADTPDNFQSRRPNTSFCFLDIRSPGLGDTAMYLCATSRDLAGAIYNEQFFGPGTRLTVL.

This clonotype was seen only a few times. The V call is TRBV12-3 or TRBV12-4, the J call TRBJ1-1, with D maybe TRBD1 (5 bases). Trimming pared 4 bases from V and 9 bases from J, leaving 18 bases between. This CDR3 region has 14 residues. CDR3 sequence reads: CASSSVDRGAQAFF. The DNA for the CDR3 is TGTGCCAGCAGTTCCGTTGACAGAGGAGCCCAAGCTTTCTTT.

Written as DNA, the CDR3 is TGTGCCAGCAGCTTGGCAGGGGCCGACGAGCAGTACTTC. It codes for CASSLAGADEQYF. The genes are TRBV5-6 and TRBJ2-7, with D tentatively TRBD1 (6 bases). Trimming took off 0 bases at V and 5 bases at J, with 9 bases between the two ends. CDR3 length equals 13 residues. Germline V gene lookup returns CDR1 SGHDT and CDR2 YYEEEE.

The chain employs TRBV5-1 and TRBJ1-1; D might be TRBD1 (5 bases). Trimming stripped 0 bases from V and 3 bases from J, with 15 bases between. The CDR3 runs to 16 residues. The V gene's germline CDR1 is SGHRS and CDR2 YFSETQ. DNA for the CDR3: TGCGCCAGCAGCTTGGGGCATATAGGGGTATACACTGAAGCTTTCTTT. Protein sequence: CASSLGHIGVYTEAFF.

This clonotype has a handful of counts. The chain uses TRBV20-1 and TRBJ1-2; D ambiguous. The CDR3 sequence is 14 residues long. Germline loops: CDR1 DFQATT, CDR2 SNEGSKA (reference sequence). V was pared by 0 bases and J by 6 bases, with 14 bases between. The CDR3 region is CSARDSRTAHGYTF. The CDR3 DNA is TGCAGTGCTAGAGATAGCAGAACCGCTCATGGCTACACCTTC.

The rearrangement links TRBV11-2 to TRBJ2-1; D remains ambiguous. Between the trimmed V and J ends, which lost 5 bases and 3 bases, there was a span of 8 bases. Germline V lookup: CDR1 SGHAT, CDR2 FQNNGV. The length of the CDR3 is 13 residues. In DNA form, the CDR3 reads TGTGCCAGCAGCCCCGGCCACTACAATGAGCAGTTCTTC. It codes for CASSPGHYNEQFF.

The sample holds a few counts of this clonotype. The genes are TRBV5-1 and TRBJ2-1, with 7 bases fitting TRBD2. Per the germline V gene, CDR1 is SGHRS and CDR2 is YFSETQ. V trimming: 0 bases; J trimming: 3 bases; junction bases outside the gene matches: 3. The CDR3 covers 15 residues. DNA of the CDR3: TGCGCCAGCAGCTTGGGGGGAGGGGACTACAATGAGCAGTTCTTC. Amino acids: CASSLGGGDYNEQFF. The full variable domain, its missing parts supplied by reference TRBV5-1 and TRBJ2-1, is KAGVTQTPRYLIKTRGQQVTLSCSPISGHRSVSWYQQTPGQGLQFLFEYFSETQRNKGNFPGRFSGRQFSNSRSEMNVSTLELGDSALYLCASSLGGGDYNEQFFGPGTRLTVL.

This chain connects TRBV6-2 or TRBV6-3 to TRBJ1-6; the match to TRBD1 covers 7 bases. The CDR3 contains 16 residues. Germline-derived CDR1 and CDR2 are MNHEY and SVGEGT. The ends lost 6 bases at V and 3 bases at J; junction bases unmatched: 8. CDR3 sequence reads: CASSKGRDSYNSPLHF. CDR3 DNA sequence: TGTGCCAGCAGCAAGGGCCGGGACAGCTATAATTCACCCCTCCACTTT.

The chain is built from TRBV10-3 and TRBJ1-2; D might be TRBD1 (5 bases). The CDR3 consists of 16 residues. Per germline, CDR1 ENHRY and CDR2 SYGVKD. Trimming removed 1 base from V and 3 bases from J, with 15 bases in between. DNA for the CDR3: TGTGCCATCAGTGAGTTAAAACAGGAGTACTACTATGGCTACACCTTC. Protein product: CAISELKQEYYYGYTF.

This clonotype turned up a few times. This chain joins TRBV20-1 and TRBJ2-5, with D tentatively TRBD2 (5 bases). The CDR3 covers 14 residues. V gave up 4 bases and J gave up 4 bases, with 16 bases separating them. The germline CDR1 and CDR2 sequences are DFQATT and SNEGSKA (reference sequence). In nucleotides, the CDR3 is TGCAGTGCTACCCGGACTCCTACGCTAGAGACCCAGTACTTC. Protein: CSATRTPTLETQYF.

This clonotype has ten or more counts. V gene TRBV24-1 combines with J gene TRBJ2-1; TRBD2 agrees at 7 bases. Germline-derived CDR1 and CDR2 are KGHDR and SFDVKD. V lost 9 bases and J lost 6; bases outside the gene matches: 16. The CDR3 has 16 residues. DNA of the CDR3: TGTGCCACCGGGGCCCTTCTAGCGGACCCCCTCAATGAGCAGTTCTTC. Its protein is CATGALLADPLNEQFF.

This clonotype was seen only a few times. The chain joins TRBV3-1 to TRBJ1-2; tentative D call: TRBD1 (5 bases). The CDR3 extends over 13 amino acids. V was shortened by 0 bases and J by 4 bases, with 6 bases between the two germline ends. Germline-derived CDR1 and CDR2 are LGHDT and YNNKEL (reference sequence). The CDR3 loop reads CASSQDRVYGYTF. CDR3 coding DNA: TGTGCCAGCAGCCAAGACAGGGTCTATGGCTACACCTTC.

This clonotype was seen many times. CDR3: CSARDRSGANVLTF. The CDR3 DNA is TGCAGTGCTAGAGATCGGTCTGGGGCCAACGTCCTGACTTTC. The chain couples TRBV20-1 to TRBJ2-6; no firm D call. V gave up 0 bases and J gave up 1 base, with 4 bases separating them. Germline values: CDR1 DFQATT, CDR2 SNEGSKA (reference sequence). This CDR3 spans 14 amino acids.

The chain has TRBV10-3 and TRBJ2-5, with unresolved D. V lost 5 bases and J lost 3, with 10 bases in between. Germline V gene sequence: CDR1 ENHRY, CDR2 SYGVKD. The CDR3 sequence is 13 residues long. CDR3 coding DNA: TGTGCCATCAGTAAGGCGGCGGAAGAGACCCAGTACTTC. This gives the protein CAISKAAEETQYF.

This clonotype has a handful of counts. The chain couples TRBV3-1 to TRBJ2-1, with TRBD1 identical over 8 bases. This CDR3 has 15 residues. The J segment lost 2 bases and the V segment lost 6 bases, leaving 6 bases of the junction unmatched. Germline V gives CDR1 LGHDT, CDR2 YNNKEL (reference sequence). The CDR3 is CASSSTGGTYNEQFF. CDR3 coding DNA: TGTGCCAGCAGTTCTACAGGGGGAACCTACAATGAGCAGTTCTTC.

This clonotype has only a few counts. The chain joins TRBV25-1 to TRBJ1-2, with TRBD1 matching over 8 bases. The V segment lost 1 base and the J segment 4 bases; nucleotides outside the gene matches: 5. The V gene's germline CDR1 is MGHDK and CDR2 SYGVNS. The CDR3 sequence is 15 residues long. The CDR3 nucleotides read TGTGCCAGCAGTGAATTGGGCAGGGGGCCCTATGGCTACACCTTC. This sequence encodes CASSELGRGPYGYTF.

The chain joins TRBV6-5 to TRBJ1-5, with D maybe TRBD1 (6 bases). The CDR3 extends over 14 amino acids. The germline gives CDR1 MNHEY, CDR2 SVGAGI. The ends were cut back, 2 bases at V and 6 bases at J, with 11 bases in the middle. CDR3 residues: CASSYNRVGQPQHF. DNA of the CDR3: TGTGCCAGCAGTTACAACAGGGTCGGTCAGCCCCAGCATTTT.

This chain links TRBV4-3 with TRBJ2-3; 7 nucleotides align to TRBD2. CDR1 is LGHNA and CDR2 is YSLEER in the germline V gene. This CDR3 region has 17 residues. V gave up 0 bases and J gave up 3 bases; unmatched junction bases: 9. CDR3 region: CASSQEASGTATDTQYF. As DNA, the CDR3 is TGCGCCAGCAGCCAAGAGGCCAGCGGGACTGCTACAGATACGCAGTATTTT.

This chain uses TRBV6-1 with TRBJ2-5, with D possibly being TRBD1 or TRBD2 (6 bases each). Germline loops: CDR1 MNHNS, CDR2 SASEGT. V was pared by 6 bases and J by 4 bases, with 12 bases between. There are 13 residues in the CDR3. For the CDR3, the DNA is TGTGCCAGCAGAAAGGGGGGAGGAGAGACCCAGTACTTC. Protein product: CASRKGGGETQYF.

This clonotype was counted ten times or more. The chain is built from TRBV12-3 or TRBV12-4 and TRBJ2-2, with a possible D match to TRBD2 (6 bases). The length of the CDR3 is 15 residues. Trimming removed 2 bases from V and 5 bases from J, with 12 bases in between. CDR3 sequence reads: CASSLNGGRTGELFF. The CDR3 DNA reads TGTGCCAGCAGTTTAAACGGGGGACGTACCGGGGAGCTGTTTTTT.

This clonotype was picked up many times. The chain links TRBV12-3 or TRBV12-4 to TRBJ1-1; D may be TRBD1 (5 bases). The CDR3 has 13 residues. Trimming left V 7 bases short and J 1 base short, with 10 bases between. The CDR3 DNA reads TGTGCCAGCACCCCGACAGAGAACACTGAAGCTTTCTTT. Protein sequence: CASTPTENTEAFF.